This TCR beta chain was sequenced for a study of T cells in Graves' hyperthyroidism and ophthalmopathy. Study-level points and caveats: Patients with ophthalmopathy were separated from those with stable hyperthyroidism by a 13 V-J model. Most expanded thyroid clonotypes above 0.001 recurred in blood.

Regions amplified from RNA transcripts were the TCR beta CDR3 regions. The HTBI primer set was used in a first-round RT-PCR of the TCR CDR3. Each CDR3 protein is one row after TCRdb ran MiXCR on the multiplex PCR reads. The table lists 600,000 or so distinct CDR3 sequences, around 45% of them singletons. Germline assignment: CDR1 SGHTA and CDR2 FQGTGA. The CDR3 is 17 amino acids. As for this clonotype: Its antigen is still unknown. At one boundary the junction diverges from the germline segment, which might be a read error.

Lactation, pregnancy, other autoimmune disease or uncontrolled infection led to exclusion of patients. The study based diagnoses on clinical symptoms, serum thyroxine and TRAb, thyroid ultrasound and orbital computed tomography. Specimen: peripheral blood or thyroid tissue (not recorded which). V is TRBV7-3 and J is TRBJ2-5, with 7 bases that match TRBD2. This receptor was obtained from a woman in her late teens or twenties with Graves' hyperthyroidism. CDR3: CASSLAGGREAQETQYF. CDR3 nucleotide sequence: TGCGCCAGCAGCTTGGCCGGAGGACGGGAGGCGCAAGAGACCCAGTACTTC.